This T cell receptor (beta chain) was obtained from a study of T-cell memory formation after mild COVID-19. Points from the study as a whole: Day 15 to 85 contracting clones showed balanced CD4/CD8; later expanders leaned CD4+.

Constant-segment primers were used for 5'RACE, and the resulting TCR alpha and TCR beta cDNA libraries carried sample barcodes and UMIs. A single record per CDR3 protein comes from TCRdb applying MiXCR to the 5' RACE reads. This table holds about 540,000 distinct CDR3 sequences, about a fifth found once. This CDR3 is built from 13 residues. Germline V lookup: CDR1 MNHEY, CDR2 SVGAGI. V was cut by 2 bases and J by 10 bases, with 14 bases left in between. There are a few counts of this clonotype. Its target is unknown. The TCR comes from an adult woman who had mild COVID-19 (a few samples of this study predate the infection). Cell type and time point are not known. This chain connects TRBV6-5 to TRBJ1-1; perhaps TRBD1 as D (6 bases). The sequencing input was PBMCs or a T cell subset sorted from them (not recorded which). The CDR3 sequence is CASSYGGPGRAFF. For the CDR3, the DNA is TGTGCCAGCAGTTACGGGGGGCCGGGTAGAGCTTTCTTT.